This T cell receptor beta chain was sequenced during a study of cytomegalovirus exposure and HLA in healthy donors. Note on this clone: Its antigen is undetermined.

V lost 1 base, J lost 4 bases, and 16 bases lay in between. The length of the CDR3 is 16 residues. Germline V CDR1 and CDR2: SGHVS, FQNEAQ. Primers for the PCR totalled 60 Vbeta and 13 Jbeta. Sequencing was performed with immunoSEQ multiplex PCR; in TCRdb, only in-frame clones are kept and a portion is missing. This sample has 90,000 to 120,000 clones, with roughly 82% found just once. Overall study results and limits: Investigators reported 164 TCR beta chains as tied to cytomegalovirus.

This receptor was obtained from a man aged 30 to 45 in good health and CMV-seropositive. Input material: PBMCs. This chain uses TRBV7-8 with TRBJ1-2; no reliable D call. The CDR3 region is CASSLVTDPYVYGYTF. Here the CDR3 DNA reads TGTGCCAGCAGCTTAGTAACAGATCCTTATGTCTATGGCTACACCTTC.